The rows below give T cell receptor beta chains drawn from one sample of a study of shared T cell receptors in the human thymus. TCRdb's table, derived via immunoSEQ multiplex PCR, lists solely in-frame clones and lacks some. The profile shows roughly 550,000 clones, around 82% of them singletons. Another study also made use of these data, one on human thymus T cells.

The sample was thymocytes. Receptors were obtained from a boy under two years old with a congenital heart defect. Both conserved end residues are part of each CDR3. D genes are given only for firm matches. Expanded clones get a size class; other rows say once, few or many, or leave the size out.

>TRBJ2-7|TRBD2|15|few|TRBV7-8
CASSLLAGGWVEQYF
TGTGCCAGCAGCTTACTAGCGGGAGGATGGGTCGAGCAGTACTTC
>TRBJ1-2|.|13|.|TRBV25-1
CASSDRRPGSYTF
TGTGCCAGCAGTGACAGGCGCCCGGGGAGCTACACCTTC
>TRBJ2-7|TRBD1|19|.|TRBV15
CATSRDRTGSTASSYEQYF
TGTGCCACCAGCAGAGACCGGACAGGGTCTACAGCGAGCTCCTACGAGCAGTACTTC
>TRBJ2-1|.|17|.|TRBV27
CASSKQGPSISYNEQFF
TGTGCCAGCAGTAAACAGGGCCCCAGTATCTCCTACAATGAGCAGTTCTTC
>TRBJ2-3|TRBD2|15|once|TRBV6-6
CASSPGLAGGDTQYF
TGTGCCAGCAGTCCCGGACTAGCGGGAGGGGATACGCAGTATTTT
>TRBJ1-1|.|14|.|TRBV4-1
CASSRQSLDREAFF
TGCGCCAGCAGCCGCCAGTCATTGGACAGAGAAGCTTTCTTT
>TRBJ2-7|.|16|.|TRBV28
CASTPECQGGSYEQYF
TGTGCCAGCACCCCGGAATGCCAGGGGGGCTCCTACGAGCAGTACTTC
>TRBJ2-1|TRBD1|14|.|TRBV6-5
CASHRDREDNEQFF
TGTGCCAGCCACCGGGACAGGGAGGACAATGAGCAGTTCTTC
>TRBJ2-1|.|15|.|TRBV27
CASNAGALAYNEQFF
TGTGCCAGCAATGCGGGGGCCCTGGCGTACAATGAGCAGTTCTTC
>TRBJ1-1|.|15|.|TRBV27
CASSLSAQVEVEAFF
TGTGCCAGCAGTTTATCCGCACAGGTAGAAGTTGAAGCTTTCTTT
>TRBJ1-3|.|14|.|TRBV7-3
CASSLPSSGNTIYF
TGTGCCAGCAGCTTACCGAGCTCTGGAAACACCATATATTTT